These T cell receptor beta chains were read from a single sample in a study of shared clonotypes between healthy human individuals. Assay used: immunoSEQ multiplex PCR; TCRdb lists only in-frame clones, some missing. This table has hundreds of thousands of clones, approximately 96% appearing once. What was sequenced was naive CD8+ T cells sorted from blood. These receptors all come from a woman aged 25 to 45 in good health. Both conserved end residues are part of each CDR3. Each record gives: CDR3 DNA, CDR3 protein, V gene, clone size, J gene, CDR3 length, D gene. A D gene is named only where the DNA matches it firmly. Rows may omit the clone size; those that give it use once, few, many or a size class.

TGTGCCAGCAGTCCCAGCGGGCTGACAGATACGCAGTATTTT CASSPSGLTDTQYF TRBV27 . TRBJ2-3 14 .
TGTGCCAGCAGTTTCGGTTCGAGCTCCTACGAGCAGTACTTC CASSFGSSSYEQYF TRBV2 . TRBJ2-7 14 .
TGTGCCAGCAGCTCCGGGACTAGCGGGGTACCCACCTACGAGCAGTACTTC CASSSGTSGVPTYEQYF TRBV5-6 . TRBJ2-7 17 TRBD2
TGTGCCAGTAGTATGCCTCCCCTCAAGAGCTCCTACAATGAGCAGTTCTTC CASSMPPLKSSYNEQFF TRBV19 . TRBJ2-1 17 .
TGTGCCAGCAGTTTTACCGCGGGAGGGCCCCAGCATTTT CASSFTAGGPQHF TRBV27 . TRBJ1-5 13 .
TGTGCCAGCAGGGCGCGGGGTTACAATGAGCAGTTCTTC CASRARGYNEQFF TRBV5-6 . TRBJ2-1 13 .
TGTGCCAGCAGTTCCGCCAGGGGAACCTACGAGCAGTACTTC CASSSARGTYEQYF TRBV27 . TRBJ2-7 14 .
TGTGCCAGCAGCTTAGGCAAAAGCGGGATTGGATACGAGCAGTACTTC CASSLGKSGIGYEQYF TRBV7-6 . TRBJ2-7 16 TRBD2
TGTGCCAGCAGCGTAGGACTAGACGGTGGAGATACGCAGTATTTT CASSVGLDGGDTQYF TRBV9 . TRBJ2-3 15 .
TGTGCCAGCGAGGGCAGCGACTGGGAGCAGTACTTC CASEGSDWEQYF TRBV2 . TRBJ2-5 12 .
TGTGCCAGCAGCCAAGGGGAATACGAGCAGTACTTC CASSQGEYEQYF TRBV14 . TRBJ2-7 12 .
TGTGCCAGCAGCCTGTCAGGCGGACATAGGAACACTGAAGCTTTCTTT CASSLSGGHRNTEAFF TRBV5-8 . TRBJ1-1 16 .
TGTGCCAGCAGTGTTCATCTAGCGGGGGAGACCCGCACAGATACGCAGTATTTT CASSVHLAGETRTDTQYF TRBV2 . TRBJ2-3 18 TRBD2
TGCGCCAGCAGCCATGCTAGGACAGAGAGACCTAACTATGGCTACACCTTC CASSHARTERPNYGYTF TRBV4-1 . TRBJ1-2 17 .
TGTGCCAGCAGTTTGTGGGTGAGCAATCAGCCCCAGCATTTT CASSLWVSNQPQHF TRBV28 . TRBJ1-5 14 .
TGTGCCAGCAGCTTATATACGGATACCTACGAGCAGTACTTC CASSLYTDTYEQYF TRBV11-2 once TRBJ2-7 14 .
TGTGCCAGCAGCGTATACGGGAGTGACACCGGGGAGCTGTTTTTT CASSVYGSDTGELFF TRBV9 . TRBJ2-2 15 .
TGTGCCAGCAGCTTGGACGGAGGGCCCCCTGAAGCTTTCTTT CASSLDGGPPEAFF TRBV5-6 once TRBJ1-1 14 .
TGTGCCAGCAGCCAAGATAGGGTGGGCCTGCCCTACGAGCAGTACTTC CASSQDRVGLPYEQYF TRBV4-2 . TRBJ2-7 16 .
TGTGCCAGCAGCTTATACAGGGGGCCGGGCAATCAGCCCCAGCATTTT CASSLYRGPGNQPQHF TRBV7-8 . TRBJ1-5 16 TRBD1
TGTGCCAGCAGGTCCCGGGGGGCCGATCAGCCCCAGCATTTT CASRSRGADQPQHF TRBV2 once TRBJ1-5 14 .
TGTGCCAGCAGTCCGCCCCGAGGGAGAGGGGGCGAGCAGTACTTC CASSPPRGRGGEQYF TRBV28 . TRBJ2-7 15 .
TGTGCCAGCAGAGGACAGGGCGTATCCAACGAGCAGTACTTC CASRGQGVSNEQYF TRBV27 . TRBJ2-7 14 TRBD1
TGTGCCAGCAGTCAACCGGGACTAGCCGGTGAGCAGTTCTTC CASSQPGLAGEQFF TRBV6-6 . TRBJ2-1 14 TRBD2
TGTGCCAGCACAGGGGGCGATACGCAGTATTTT CASTGGDTQYF TRBV6-6 . TRBJ2-3 11 TRBD1
TGTGCCAGTACCCCGGGACTGGGGATTCCTGAAGCTTTCTTT CASTPGLGIPEAFF TRBV19 . TRBJ1-1 14 .
TGTGCCAGCTGGACCGGGACTAGCGGGACCACAGATACGCAGTATTTT CASWTGTSGTTDTQYF TRBV27 . TRBJ2-3 16 TRBD2
TGCGCCAGCTGGGACTACGAGCAGTACTTC CASWDYEQYF TRBV10-2 . TRBJ2-7 10 .
TGTGCCAGTAGTATAGATTCGAGACAGGGAGAAGATACGCAGTATTTT CASSIDSRQGEDTQYF TRBV19 once TRBJ2-3 16 TRBD1
TGTGCCAGCAGTTCAGGACTAGCGGGAGCGGGGGCCAAAAACATTCAGTACTTC CASSSGLAGAGAKNIQYF TRBV2 . TRBJ2-4 18 TRBD2
TGTGCCAGCAGCTTAGAATCGTACGAGCAGTTCTTC CASSLESYEQFF TRBV7-9 . TRBJ2-1 12 .
TGTGCCAGCAGTTTACTAATGGGCACCGGGGAGCTGTTTTTT CASSLLMGTGELFF TRBV27 . TRBJ2-2 14 .
TGTGCCAGCAGCTCTACGGACAGGGTCCACGAGCAGTACTTC CASSSTDRVHEQYF TRBV5-6 . TRBJ2-7 14 TRBD1
TGTGCCAGCAGTGGGACTAGCGGGAATGATTACACAGATACGCAGTATTTT CASSGTSGNDYTDTQYF TRBV28 . TRBJ2-3 17 TRBD2
TGCAGCGTTTCGGACAGGTTTACTACGGACTATGGCTACACCTTC CSVSDRFTTDYGYTF TRBV29-1 . TRBJ1-2 15 TRBD1
TGTGCCAGCAGCCAGGTGACTAGCGGGGAGTGGGGGCAAGGTGAGCAGTTCTTC CASSQVTSGEWGQGEQFF TRBV4-2 . TRBJ2-1 18 TRBD2
TGTGCCAGTAGAATCCGACAGGGTTGGGGCACTGAAGCTTTCTTT CASRIRQGWGTEAFF TRBV13 . TRBJ1-1 15 TRBD1
TGTGCCAGCAGGGGGGTCAACGACCTAACTAACACTGAAGCTTTCTTT CASRGVNDLTNTEAFF TRBV7-6 . TRBJ1-1 16 .
TGTGCCAGCAGCGAAACAGGGTTCGACGAGCAGTACTTC CASSETGFDEQYF TRBV9 . TRBJ2-7 13 .
TGTGCCAGCAGCTACACCGGGCTCGCCCGCAATGAGCAGTTCTTC CASSYTGLARNEQFF TRBV28 once TRBJ2-1 15 .
TGTGCCAGTAGTATCGGGCAGAAATCGAATGAGCAGTTCTTC CASSIGQKSNEQFF TRBV19 . TRBJ2-1 14 .
TGCGCCAGCAGCTTGGAAGCGGGAGGGAGAGACGAGCAGTACTTC CASSLEAGGRDEQYF TRBV5-1 . TRBJ2-7 15 TRBD2
TGTGCCAGCACGTCGGATTCCTATGGCTACACCTTC CASTSDSYGYTF TRBV2 . TRBJ1-2 12 .
TGTGCCAGTACCGTCGAGGGGAGGGCTGGCTACACCTTC CASTVEGRAGYTF TRBV19 once TRBJ1-2 13 .
TGTGCCAGCAGGAAGGGAGAGGAGGGGAGCACTGAAGCTTTCTTT CASRKGEEGSTEAFF TRBV7-8 . TRBJ1-1 15 .
TGTGCCAGCAGTCACCAAAGAAGCTCCTACGAGCAGTACTTC CASSHQRSSYEQYF TRBV6-5 . TRBJ2-7 14 .
TGTGCCAGCAGTTACTCTTTCGGGGGTGATGAGCAGTTCTTC CASSYSFGGDEQFF TRBV6-5 . TRBJ2-1 14 .
TGTGCCAGCAGCAAAGTTTCCGGGGGGCGGACCGGGGAGCTGTTTTTT CASSKVSGGRTGELFF TRBV21-1 . TRBJ2-2 16 .
TGTGCCACCAGCAGAGATGGACTAGCGGGAGAGGCAAGCTCCTACGAGCAGTACTTC CATSRDGLAGEASSYEQYF TRBV15 . TRBJ2-7 19 TRBD2
TGTGCCAGCGAATACGAGTCCTTTCTCCAAGAGACCCAGTACTTC CASEYESFLQETQYF TRBV2 . TRBJ2-5 15 .
TGTGCCAGCAGCCCGCTGGCGGGAGGCGAGCAGTACTTC CASSPLAGGEQYF TRBV5-5 . TRBJ2-7 13 TRBD2
TGTGCCAGCAGCCGGACAGATAGCAATCAGCCCCAGCATTTT CASSRTDSNQPQHF TRBV7-9 . TRBJ1-5 14 .
TGTGCCAGCAGCTTGGGTCGGCAGGGAGGCGAGTACTTC CASSLGRQGGEYF TRBV11-2 . TRBJ2-7 13 .
TGTGCCAGTAGTTCCCCCGGGACTACCCTTCCCTACAATGAGCAGTTCTTC CASSSPGTTLPYNEQFF TRBV19 . TRBJ2-1 17 TRBD2
TGTGCCAGCAGCAGAGGACTAGCAGCTAGCACAGATACGCAGTATTTT CASSRGLAASTDTQYF TRBV5-6 . TRBJ2-3 16 TRBD2